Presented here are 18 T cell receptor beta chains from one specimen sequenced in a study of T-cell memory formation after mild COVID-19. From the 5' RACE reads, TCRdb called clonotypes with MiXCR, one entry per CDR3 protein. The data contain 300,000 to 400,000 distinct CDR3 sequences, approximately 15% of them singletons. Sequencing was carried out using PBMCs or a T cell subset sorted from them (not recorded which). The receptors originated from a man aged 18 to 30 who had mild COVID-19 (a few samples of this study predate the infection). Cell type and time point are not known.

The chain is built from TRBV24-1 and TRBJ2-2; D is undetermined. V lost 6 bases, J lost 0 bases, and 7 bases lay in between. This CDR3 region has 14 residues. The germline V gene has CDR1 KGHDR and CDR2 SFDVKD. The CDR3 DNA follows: TGTGCCACCAGTTCCGCCTCGAACACCGGGGAGCTGTTTTTT. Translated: CATSSASNTGELFF.

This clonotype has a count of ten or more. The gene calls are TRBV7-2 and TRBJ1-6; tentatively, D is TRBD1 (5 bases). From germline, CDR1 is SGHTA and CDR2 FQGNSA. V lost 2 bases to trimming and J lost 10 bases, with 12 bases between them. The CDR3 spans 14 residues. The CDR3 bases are TGTGCCAGCAGCTTATTCGGGGCGGAGTCACCCCTCCACTTT. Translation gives CASSLFGAESPLHF.

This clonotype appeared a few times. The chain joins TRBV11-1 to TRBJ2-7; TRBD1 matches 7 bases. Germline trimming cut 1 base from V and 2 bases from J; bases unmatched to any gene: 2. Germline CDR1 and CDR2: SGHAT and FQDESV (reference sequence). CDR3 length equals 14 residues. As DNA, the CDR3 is TGTGCCAGCAGCTTAGGAGGACAGGCCTACGAGCAGTACGTC. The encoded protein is CASSLGGQAYEQYV.

The CDR3 nucleotides read TGTGCCAGCAGTTTGGGGGCGCCCTACAATGAGCAGTTCTTC. It specifies CASSLGAPYNEQFF. The V and J genes are TRBV12-3 or TRBV12-4 and TRBJ2-1; D is possibly TRBD1 (6 bases). Trimming removed 3 bases at V and 2 bases at J, with 8 bases between. The CDR3 is 14 amino acids.

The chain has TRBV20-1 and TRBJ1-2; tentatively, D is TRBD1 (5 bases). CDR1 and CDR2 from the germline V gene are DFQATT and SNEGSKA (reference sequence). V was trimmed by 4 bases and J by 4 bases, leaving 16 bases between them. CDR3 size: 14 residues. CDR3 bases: TGCAGTGCTATGGCGGGGACGATTGGCTATGGCTACACCTTC. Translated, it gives CSAMAGTIGYGYTF.

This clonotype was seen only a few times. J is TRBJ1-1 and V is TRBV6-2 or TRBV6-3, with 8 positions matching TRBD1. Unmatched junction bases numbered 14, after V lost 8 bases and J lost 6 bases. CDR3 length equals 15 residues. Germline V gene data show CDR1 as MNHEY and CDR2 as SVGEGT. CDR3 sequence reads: CASHTLHRGFAEAFF. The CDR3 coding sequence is TGTGCCAGCCATACCCTCCACAGGGGGTTCGCTGAAGCTTTCTTT.

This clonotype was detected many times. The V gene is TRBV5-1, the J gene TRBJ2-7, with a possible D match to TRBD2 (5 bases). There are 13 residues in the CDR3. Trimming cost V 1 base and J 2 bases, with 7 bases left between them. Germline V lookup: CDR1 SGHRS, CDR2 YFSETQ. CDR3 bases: TGCGCCAGCAGCTTGACTAGTACCTACGAGCAGTACTTC. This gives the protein CASSLTSTYEQYF. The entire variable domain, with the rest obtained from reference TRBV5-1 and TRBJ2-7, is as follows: KAGVTQTPRYLIKTRGQQVTLSCSPISGHRSVSWYQQTPGQGLQFLFEYFSETQRNKGNFPGRFSGRQFSNSRSEMNVSTLELGDSALYLCASSLTSTYEQYFGPGTRLTVT.

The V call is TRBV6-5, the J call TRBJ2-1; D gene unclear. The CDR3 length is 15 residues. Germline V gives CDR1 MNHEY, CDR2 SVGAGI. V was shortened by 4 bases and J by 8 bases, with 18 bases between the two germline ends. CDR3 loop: CASSFQSARVHEQFF. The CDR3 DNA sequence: TGTGCCAGCAGTTTCCAGTCCGCCCGGGTACATGAGCAGTTCTTC.

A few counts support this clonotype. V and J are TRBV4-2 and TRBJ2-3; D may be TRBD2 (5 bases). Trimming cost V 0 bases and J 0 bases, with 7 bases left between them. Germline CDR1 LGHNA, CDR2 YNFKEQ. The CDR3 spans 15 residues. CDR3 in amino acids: CASSQDGESTDTQYF. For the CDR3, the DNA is TGTGCCAGCAGCCAAGACGGGGAAAGCACAGATACGCAGTATTTT.

The CDR3: CASSYWTGGERAFF. DNA of the CDR3: TGTGCCAGCAGTTACTGGACAGGGGGAGAGCGAGCTTTCTTT. The V call is TRBV6-5, the J call TRBJ1-1; TRBD1 agrees at 10 bases. Germline CDR1 reads MNHEY; CDR2 reads SVGAGI. The CDR3 has 14 amino acids. With 1 base clipped from V and 10 bases from J, the junction kept 6 bases outside the gene matches.

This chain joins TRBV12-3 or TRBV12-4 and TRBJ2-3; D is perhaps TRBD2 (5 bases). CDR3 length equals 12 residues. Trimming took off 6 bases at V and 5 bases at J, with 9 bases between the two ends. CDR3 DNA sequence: TGTGCCAGCAGCAAAGAGGGAGATACGCAGTATTTT. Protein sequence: CASSKEGDTQYF.

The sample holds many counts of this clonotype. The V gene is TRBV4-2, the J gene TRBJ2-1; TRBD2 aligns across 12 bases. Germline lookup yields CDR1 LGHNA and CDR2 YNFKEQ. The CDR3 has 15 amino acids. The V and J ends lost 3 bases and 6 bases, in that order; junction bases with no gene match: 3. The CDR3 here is CASSQLAGGRNEQFF. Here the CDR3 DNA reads TGTGCCAGCAGCCAGCTAGCGGGGGGGCGCAATGAGCAGTTCTTC.

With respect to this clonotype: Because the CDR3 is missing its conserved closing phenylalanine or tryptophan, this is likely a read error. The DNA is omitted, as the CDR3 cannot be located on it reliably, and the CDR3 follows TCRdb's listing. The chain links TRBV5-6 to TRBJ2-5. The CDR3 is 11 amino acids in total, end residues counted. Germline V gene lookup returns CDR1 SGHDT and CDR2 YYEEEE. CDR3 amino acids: CASSLGLVGAI.

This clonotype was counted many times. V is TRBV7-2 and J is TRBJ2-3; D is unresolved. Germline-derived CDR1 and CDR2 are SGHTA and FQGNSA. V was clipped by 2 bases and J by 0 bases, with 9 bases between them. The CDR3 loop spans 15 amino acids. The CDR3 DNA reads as TGTGCCAGCAGCTTATACGGTACTAGCACAGATACGCAGTATTTT. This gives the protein CASSLYGTSTDTQYF.

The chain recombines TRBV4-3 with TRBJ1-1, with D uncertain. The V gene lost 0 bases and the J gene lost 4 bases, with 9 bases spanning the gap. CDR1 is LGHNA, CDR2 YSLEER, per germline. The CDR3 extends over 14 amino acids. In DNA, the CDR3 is TGCGCCAGCAGCCAAGATTGGGCGCTCACTGAAGCTTTCTTT. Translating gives CASSQDWALTEAFF.

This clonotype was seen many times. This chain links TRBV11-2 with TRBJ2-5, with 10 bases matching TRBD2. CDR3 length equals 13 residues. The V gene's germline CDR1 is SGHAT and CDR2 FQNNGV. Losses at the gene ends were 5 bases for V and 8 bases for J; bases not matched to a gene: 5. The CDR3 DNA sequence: TGTGCCAGCAGCAGGCCTAGCGGGGGTACCCAGTACTTC. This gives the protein CASSRPSGGTQYF.

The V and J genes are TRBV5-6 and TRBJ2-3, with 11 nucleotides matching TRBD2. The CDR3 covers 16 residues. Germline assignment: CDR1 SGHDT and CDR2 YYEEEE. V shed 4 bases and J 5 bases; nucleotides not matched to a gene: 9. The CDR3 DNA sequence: TGTGCCAGCAGCCCAGTACTAGCGGGGGCCGGAGATACGCAGTATTTT. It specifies CASSPVLAGAGDTQYF.

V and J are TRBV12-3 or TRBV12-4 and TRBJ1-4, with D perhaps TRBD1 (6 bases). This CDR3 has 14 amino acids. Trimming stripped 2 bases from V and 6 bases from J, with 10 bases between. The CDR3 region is CASSLLRGDEKLFF. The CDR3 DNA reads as TGTGCCAGCAGTTTACTCAGGGGCGATGAAAAACTGTTTTTT.